Listed below are T cell receptor beta chains from one sample, sequenced in a study of blood T cells in healthy people across ages. TCRdb called the 5' RACE reads again in MiXCR, with one record for every CDR3 protein. The sample has about 1 million distinct CDR3 sequences; more than 40% are singletons. Sequencing was performed on blood. The receptors were gathered from a woman aged 55-70 years in good health. The CDR3 runs from the conserved cysteine through the conserved F or W. Fields, in order: V gene, CDR3 length, clone size, J gene, D gene, CDR3 protein, CDR3 DNA. The D gene is left open where the match is weak. Where a row states a size, it is once, few, many or the class of an expanded clone; other rows omit it.

v_call: TRBV7-2
cdr3_length: 17
clone_size: few
j_call: TRBJ1-2
d_call: NA
cdr3_aa: CASSLGASRGRGYGYTF
cdr3_nt: TGTGCCAGCAGCTTAGGGGCCTCGAGGGGCAGGGGCTATGGCTACACCTTC

v_call: TRBV5-1
cdr3_length: 15
clone_size: few
j_call: TRBJ2-1
d_call: TRBD1
cdr3_aa: CASSLEQGGYNEQFF
cdr3_nt: TGCGCCAGCAGCTTGGAACAGGGGGGCTACAATGAGCAGTTCTTC

v_call: TRBV16
cdr3_length: 14
clone_size: NA
j_call: TRBJ2-7
d_call: NA
cdr3_aa: CASSQPDSGWEQYF
cdr3_nt: TGTGCCAGCAGCCAACCGGACAGCGGGTGGGAGCAGTACTTC

v_call: TRBV4-1
cdr3_length: 15
clone_size: NA
j_call: TRBJ1-5
d_call: NA
cdr3_aa: CASSQDGREYQPQHF
cdr3_nt: TGCGCCAGCAGCCAAGACGGCAGGGAATATCAGCCCCAGCATTTT

v_call: TRBV15
cdr3_length: 15
clone_size: few
j_call: TRBJ2-7
d_call: NA
cdr3_aa: CATSRARGGGNEQYF
cdr3_nt: TGTGCCACCAGCAGAGCACGAGGGGGCGGGAACGAGCAGTACTTC

v_call: TRBV28
cdr3_length: 15
clone_size: few
j_call: TRBJ2-1
d_call: NA
cdr3_aa: CASSPPGRSYNEQFF
cdr3_nt: TGTGCCAGCAGTCCTCCGGGACGGTCCTACAATGAGCAGTTCTTC

v_call: TRBV2
cdr3_length: 15
clone_size: many
j_call: TRBJ2-3
d_call: TRBD2
cdr3_aa: CASSFLAGTTDTQYF
cdr3_nt: TGTGCCAGCAGCTTCTTAGCGGGGACCACAGATACGCAGTATTTT

v_call: TRBV20-1
cdr3_length: 16
clone_size: NA
j_call: TRBJ2-1
d_call: TRBD1
cdr3_aa: CSARHPGTGETNEQFF
cdr3_nt: TGCAGTGCTAGACACCCCGGGACAGGGGAGACCAATGAGCAGTTCTTC

v_call: TRBV29-1
cdr3_length: 14
clone_size: NA
j_call: TRBJ2-1
d_call: TRBD2
cdr3_aa: CSIMSGRARNEQFF
cdr3_nt: TGCAGCATCATGAGCGGGAGGGCCCGAAATGAGCAGTTCTTC

v_call: TRBV20-1
cdr3_length: 18
clone_size: NA
j_call: TRBJ2-5
d_call: TRBD1
cdr3_aa: CSASRPGQGRAREETQYF
cdr3_nt: TGCAGTGCTAGTAGACCGGGACAGGGAAGGGCAAGGGAAGAGACCCAGTACTTC

v_call: TRBV28
cdr3_length: 13
clone_size: NA
j_call: TRBJ2-5
d_call: NA
cdr3_aa: CASSFEAVREQYF
cdr3_nt: TGTGCCAGCAGTTTTGAAGCGGTCCGGGAGCAGTACTTC

v_call: TRBV29-1
cdr3_length: 12
clone_size: NA
j_call: TRBJ2-5
d_call: NA
cdr3_aa: CSVAGSGTRQYF
cdr3_nt: TGCAGCGTTGCAGGATCCGGGACCCGGCAGTACTTC

v_call: TRBV27
cdr3_length: 11
clone_size: few
j_call: TRBJ1-1
d_call: NA
cdr3_aa: CASSAGIEAFF
cdr3_nt: TGTGCCAGCAGTGCCGGGATTGAAGCTTTCTTT

v_call: TRBV7-9
cdr3_length: 15
clone_size: many
j_call: TRBJ2-7
d_call: TRBD1
cdr3_aa: CASSQSGQGYYEQYF
cdr3_nt: TGTGCCAGCAGCCAGTCGGGACAGGGTTACTACGAGCAGTACTTC

v_call: TRBV28
cdr3_length: 18
clone_size: few
j_call: TRBJ2-1
d_call: TRBD2
cdr3_aa: CASSFPTSGNPPYNEQFF
cdr3_nt: TGTGCCAGCAGTTTCCCCACTAGCGGGAACCCGCCCTACAATGAGCAGTTCTTC

v_call: TRBV29-1
cdr3_length: 18
clone_size: NA
j_call: TRBJ2-7
d_call: NA
cdr3_aa: CSARIIDRARERESEQYF
cdr3_nt: TGCAGCGCCCGAATCATTGACAGGGCTAGGGAGCGGGAGAGTGAGCAGTACTTC

v_call: TRBV30
cdr3_length: 14
clone_size: NA
j_call: TRBJ1-6
d_call: TRBD1
cdr3_aa: CAWKMDREISPPHF
cdr3_nt: TGTGCCTGGAAAATGGACAGGGAGATATCACCCCCCCACTTT

v_call: TRBV12-3/TRBV12-4
cdr3_length: 14
clone_size: NA
j_call: TRBJ2-1
d_call: NA
cdr3_aa: CASSADSGGNEQFF
cdr3_nt: TGTGCCAGCAGTGCTGATAGCGGTGGCAATGAGCAGTTCTTC

v_call: TRBV3-1
cdr3_length: 15
clone_size: few
j_call: TRBJ1-4
d_call: TRBD1
cdr3_aa: CASSQGYRGEEKLFF
cdr3_nt: TGTGCCAGCAGCCAGGGATACAGGGGAGAAGAAAAACTGTTTTTT

v_call: TRBV5-4
cdr3_length: 15
clone_size: few
j_call: TRBJ2-1
d_call: TRBD2
cdr3_aa: CASSTGGRAYNEQFF
cdr3_nt: TGTGCCAGCAGCACCGGCGGGAGGGCCTACAATGAGCAGTTCTTC

v_call: TRBV10-3
cdr3_length: 15
clone_size: few
j_call: TRBJ2-1
d_call: NA
cdr3_aa: CAISEAQGSYNEQFF
cdr3_nt: TGTGCCATCAGTGAGGCCCAGGGCTCCTACAATGAGCAGTTCTTC

v_call: TRBV2
cdr3_length: 15
clone_size: NA
j_call: TRBJ1-5
d_call: NA
cdr3_aa: CASSQDSSPNQPQHF
cdr3_nt: TGTGCCAGCAGTCAGGACAGCAGTCCCAATCAGCCCCAGCATTTT